This T cell receptor beta chain is from a study of shared clonotypes between healthy human individuals. Study summary: CD4 naive and memory got three plates each, CD8 naive two, CD8 memory one. The study's findings and limits: The donor pool, a small one, limited the genetic and exposure-history diversity represented.

Each of the donors was a healthy adult who was HIV-negative and had not had a recent acute infection or vaccination. The authors divided CD4+ cells into CD45RA+ naive and CD45RA-negative memory subsets. Repertoires were generated with immunoSEQ multiplex PCR, while TCRdb's copy carries only in-frame clones and drops some. This sample yields roughly 2.2 million clones, of which over 90% are seen a single time; 0.35% to 0.5% belongs to the top ten. As regards this clone: Its antigen is as yet unknown. Other DNA sequences from this sample encode an identical CDR3 as well.

V was cut by 0 bases and J by 7 bases, with 8 bases left in between. Germline V gene sequence: CDR1 SGDLS, CDR2 YYNGEE. The CDR3 loop spans 13 amino acids. The rearrangement uses TRBV9 and TRBJ2-1; D possibly corresponds to TRBD2 (5 bases). Input material: naive CD4+ T cells from PBMCs. As to subset: CD45RA+ positively selected. This TCR was sampled from a man younger than 35 in good health. Some clones in this sample may be carry-over from other donors' samples. CDR3 DNA sequence: TGTGCCAGCAGCGTAGCAGGACTTAATGAGCAGTTCTTC. This encodes CASSVAGLNEQFF. The full variable domain, its missing parts supplied by reference TRBV9 and TRBJ2-1, is DSGVTQTPKHLITATGQRVTLRCSPRSGDLSVYWYQQSLDQGLQFLIQYYNGEERAKGNILERFSAQQFPDLHSELNLSSLELGDSALYFCASSVAGLNEQFFGPGTRLTVL.